The clone carrying this T cell receptor (beta chain) was seen more than once but under ten times. The data originate from a study of shared clonotypes between healthy human individuals. Each replicate PCR on the sorted subsets used 200 ng DNA (around 30,000 T cell genomes). Sequencing used immunoSEQ multiplex PCR; TCRdb keeps in-frame clones, though not all of them. The sample lists about 2.4 million clones, approximately 90% occurring once. This CDR3 is built from 13 residues. From germline, CDR1 is ENHRY and CDR2 SYGVKD. Trimming shortened V by 4 bases and J by 6 bases, and 12 bases separated the two germline ends.

This clonotype was obtained from a man aged 18-30 years in good health. Sequencing was performed on naive CD4+ T cells sorted from blood. Stated subset: CD45RA+ positively selected. The V gene is TRBV10-3, the J gene TRBJ1-2; no reliable D call. The CDR3 loop is CAISALRRDGYTF. The CDR3 DNA follows: TGTGCCATCAGTGCACTAAGACGGGATGGCTACACCTTC.